These 23 T cell receptor beta chains came from one sample sequenced in a study of T cells in Graves' hyperthyroidism and ophthalmopathy. RNA transcripts provided the source from which TCR beta CDR3 regions were amplified. The HTBI primer set was used in a first-round RT-PCR of the TCR CDR3. MiXCR was run by TCRdb on the multiplex PCR reads, yielding one entry per CDR3 protein. The repertoire includes around 340,000 distinct CDR3 sequences, about 21% of them detected once, and around half sits in the top ten. Sequencing was done on a sample of blood. These receptors originate from a woman aged 50 to 60 with Graves' hyperthyroidism.

This clonotype was seen at least ten times. The rearrangement uses TRBV20-1 and TRBJ1-2, with TRBD1 matching over 9 bases. CDR1 is DFQATT, CDR2 SNEGSKA, per germline (reference sequence). V shed 0 bases and J 5 bases; nucleotides not matched to a gene: 4. CDR3 size: 14 residues. CDR3 nucleotides: TGCAGTGCTAGAGAAACCGGGACAGGGTATGGCTACACCTTC. Amino acid sequence: CSARETGTGYGYTF.

This clonotype was detected many times. The genes are TRBV5-1 and TRBJ2-3, with 9 bases lining up with TRBD2. CDR1 and CDR2 from the germline V gene are SGHRS and YFSETQ. There are 16 residues in the CDR3. Trimming removed 4 bases from V and 0 bases from J; junction bases left unmatched: 6. The CDR3 sequence: CASSPGGGASTDTQYF. The CDR3 DNA sequence: TGCGCCAGCAGCCCGGGCGGGGGGGCGAGCACAGATACGCAGTATTTT.

The gene calls are TRBV5-1 and TRBJ2-3; D call uncertain. Trimming cost V 0 bases and J 2 bases, with 10 bases left between them. The CDR3 runs to 15 residues. Germline CDR1 and CDR2: SGHRS and YFSETQ. CDR3 sequence: CASSLEGSPTDTQYF. The CDR3 DNA reads as TGCGCCAGCAGCTTGGAAGGCTCTCCCACAGATACGCAGTATTTT.

The chain is built from TRBV5-5 and TRBJ1-4; D gene uncertain. This CDR3 is 14 amino acids long. CDR1 SGHKS and CDR2 YYEKEE come from the germline V gene (reference sequence). V was trimmed by 0 bases and J by 8 bases, leaving 11 bases between them. CDR3 nucleotides: TGTGCCAGCAGCTTGGGGGGAACACAGGAAAAACTGTTTTTT. Translation gives CASSLGGTQEKLFF. Supplemented by reference TRBV5-5 and TRBJ1-4, the full variable domain reads DAGVTQSPTHLIKTRGQQVTLRCSPISGHKSVSWYQQVLGQGPQFIFQYYEKEERGRGNFPDRFSARQFPNYSSELNVNALLLGDSALYLCASSLGGTQEKLFFGSGTQLSVL.

The chain uses TRBV10-3 and TRBJ1-1, with D unresolved. This CDR3 comprises 13 residues. V lost 10 bases and J 6 bases, leaving 18 bases between the germline ends. Germline-derived CDR1 and CDR2 are ENHRY and SYGVKD. The CDR3 loop is CATGTELMAEAFF. DNA for the CDR3: TGTGCCACCGGAACAGAGCTAATGGCTGAAGCTTTCTTT.

This clonotype has ten or more counts. J is TRBJ2-3 and V is TRBV20-1; the match to TRBD2 covers 9 bases. The germline V gene encodes CDR1 DFQATT and CDR2 SNEGSKA (reference sequence). Germline trimming cut 6 bases from V and 9 bases from J; bases unmatched to any gene: 16. This CDR3 is built from 15 residues. CDR3 amino acids: CSAMRLAVPRNTQYF. The CDR3 DNA reads TGCAGTGCGATGAGACTAGCGGTTCCAAGGAACACGCAGTATTTT.

The chain combines TRBV19 with TRBJ2-6; the D gene could be TRBD1 or TRBD2 (5 bases each). Germline V lookup: CDR1 LNHDA, CDR2 SQIVND (reference sequence). This CDR3 has 15 amino acids. V lost 3 bases to trimming and J lost 2 bases, with 8 bases between them. The CDR3 nucleotides read TGTGCCAGTAGTATGAGAGGGGCTGGGGCCAACGTCCTGACTTTC. It is translated as CASSMRGAGANVLTF.

This clonotype appeared many times. V usage is TRBV11-2 and J usage is TRBJ2-3; TRBD2 aligns across 11 bases. The CDR3 sequence is 16 residues long. Germline V gene lookup returns CDR1 SGHAT and CDR2 FQNNGV. V trimming: 5 bases; J trimming: 2 bases; junction bases outside the gene matches: 6. The CDR3 loop is CASSPGTSGHTDTQYF. CDR3 DNA sequence: TGTGCCAGCAGCCCAGGGACTAGCGGTCACACAGATACGCAGTATTTT.

This clonotype showed up many times. This sequence joins TRBV14 and TRBJ2-3; TRBD1 matches 7 bases. The CDR3 has 16 residues. Per germline, CDR1 SGHDN and CDR2 FVKESK. Trimming took 3 bases from V and 3 from J; bases not matched to a gene: 9. The CDR3 coding sequence is TGTGCCAGCAGCCACGTCGGACAGGAAGTGACAGATACGCAGTATTTT. Translating it yields CASSHVGQEVTDTQYF.

Ten or more counts support this clonotype. This chain connects TRBV28 to TRBJ2-3, with TRBD1 as a possible D gene (5 bases). Trimming removed 10 bases at V and 0 bases at J, with 20 bases between. The CDR3 spans 16 residues. CDR1 MDHEN and CDR2 SYDVKM come from the germline V gene. CDR3 nucleotides: TGTGCCACCACCCAGTCAGGGATAACTAGCACAGATACGCAGTATTTT. It specifies CATTQSGITSTDTQYF.

The chain employs TRBV20-1 and TRBJ2-7; 7 bases are a match to TRBD2. Germline assignment: CDR1 DFQATT and CDR2 SNEGSKA (reference sequence). The CDR3 sequence is 14 residues long. V shed 2 bases, J shed 4 bases, and the junction held 8 bases outside the gene matches. The CDR3 loop is CSARTSHGGYEQYF. DNA of the CDR3: TGCAGTGCTAGAACCTCCCACGGGGGGTACGAGCAGTACTTC.

The chain is built from TRBV7-9 and TRBJ1-2; 7 bases match TRBD1. The J segment lost 5 bases and the V segment lost 9 bases, leaving 6 bases of the junction unmatched. The CDR3 length is 12 residues. Germline CDR1 is SEHNR and CDR2 is FQNEAQ (reference sequence). Here the CDR3 DNA reads TGTGCCAGTCTCGGGACAGATTATGGCTACACCTTC. Protein sequence: CASLGTDYGYTF.

This clonotype was seen many times. The chain carries TRBV11-2 and TRBJ2-1; D is possibly TRBD2 (5 bases). This CDR3 spans 13 amino acids. Deletions cut 5 bases from V and 8 bases from J, with 13 bases between. Germline assignment: CDR1 SGHAT and CDR2 FQNNGV. CDR3 protein: CASSPARGYEQFF. The CDR3 DNA sequence: TGTGCCAGCAGCCCTGCGAGAGGGTATGAGCAGTTCTTC.

The CDR3 loop is CASSSRDRVYNEQFF. DNA for the CDR3: TGCGCCAGCAGCTCCCGGGACAGGGTCTACAATGAGCAGTTCTTC. The chain carries TRBV5-1 and TRBJ2-1, with TRBD1 identical over 9 bases. V lost 3 bases and J lost 3; bases outside the gene matches: 4. The CDR3 consists of 15 residues. Germline V gene lookup returns CDR1 SGHRS and CDR2 YFSETQ.

The chain has TRBV2 and TRBJ2-5; D unclear. CDR1 SNHLY and CDR2 FYNNEI come from the germline V gene. Trimming stripped 5 bases from V and 5 bases from J, with 15 bases between. This CDR3 has 14 residues. CDR3 amino acids: CASSTSWAGETQYF. Here the CDR3 DNA reads TGTGCCAGCAGTACCTCATGGGCCGGGGAGACCCAGTACTTC. The full variable domain, completed using reference TRBV2 and TRBJ2-5, is EPEVTQTPSHQVTQMGQEVILRCVPISNHLYFYWYRQILGQKVEFLVSFYNNEISEKSEIFDDQFSVERPDGSNFTLKIRSTKLEDSAMYFCASSTSWAGETQYFGPGTRLLVL.

The sample holds many counts of this clonotype. The V call is TRBV12-3 or TRBV12-4, the J call TRBJ2-7; 10 bases map to TRBD1. This CDR3 has 14 residues. V lost 7 bases, J lost 6 bases, and 9 bases stayed unmatched. The CDR3 DNA follows: TGTGCCAGCATTGGGACAGGGGTCGTTGGCGAGCAGTACTTC. Encoded protein: CASIGTGVVGEQYF.

The chain has TRBV6-9 and TRBJ1-1; the D is unclear. The CDR3 is 16 residues long. Germline V lookup: CDR1 MNHGY, CDR2 SVAAGI. V was shortened by 3 bases and J by 1 base, with 15 bases between the two germline ends. Here the CDR3 DNA reads TGTGCCAGCAGTTACCTAATACTAACACCGAACACTGAAGCTTTCTTT. Protein product: CASSYLILTPNTEAFF.

This clonotype showed up just once. This chain uses TRBV12-3 or TRBV12-4 with TRBJ2-2; 7 bases match TRBD1. The ends lost 6 bases at V and 9 bases at J; junction bases unmatched: 7. The CDR3 has 13 residues. The CDR3 bases are TGTGCCAGCAGGCGAACAGGGGCCCGGGAGCTGTTTTTT. Translating it yields CASRRTGARELFF.

This clonotype was recorded at least ten times. The J gene is TRBJ1-5, the V gene TRBV6-5; D remains ambiguous. V dropped 0 bases and J dropped 3 bases, with 6 bases sitting between them. The V gene's germline CDR1 is MNHEY and CDR2 SVGAGI. The CDR3 consists of 14 residues. The CDR3 bases are TGTGCCAGCAGTTACTCGTACCCCAATCAGCCCCAGCATTTT. Its translation is CASSYSYPNQPQHF.

In its sample, this clonotype was seen many times. The chain employs TRBV2 and TRBJ2-2, with TRBD2 as a possible D gene (5 bases). In germline, CDR1 is SNHLY, CDR2 FYNNEI. Trimming shortened V by 6 bases and J by 0 bases, and 8 bases separated the two germline ends. CDR3 length equals 14 residues. This chain's CDR3 is CASRRESNTGELFF. CDR3 nucleotides: TGTGCCAGCAGGAGGGAATCGAACACCGGGGAGCTGTTTTTT.

Ten or more counts support this clonotype. The chain employs TRBV6-1 and TRBJ2-1; 13 bases line up with TRBD2. Germline V CDR1 and CDR2: MNHNS, SASEGT. The CDR3 length is 18 residues. V dropped 5 bases and J dropped 0; count of bases not matched to a gene: 7. This CDR3 is CASSRTLAGGTSYNEQFF. In nucleotides, the CDR3 is TGTGCCAGCAGTCGCACACTAGCGGGGGGGACCTCCTACAATGAGCAGTTCTTC.

This clonotype has more than one count but fewer than ten. This chain connects TRBV7-3 to TRBJ2-1; 8 bases match TRBD2. Germline assignment: CDR1 SGHTA and CDR2 FQGTGA. Trimming removed 3 bases from V and 8 bases from J; junction bases left unmatched: 12. The CDR3 spans 16 residues. CDR3 sequence (DNA): TGTGCCAGCAGCTTTACTAGCGGAAGAGGGTGGGATGAGCAGTTCTTC. Its translation is CASSFTSGRGWDEQFF.

This clonotype was found many times. CDR3 bases: TGTGCCAGCAGGGAATACATGAGGGGAACAGATACGCAGTATTTT. Protein product: CASREYMRGTDTQYF. V and J are TRBV6-1 and TRBJ2-3, with D perhaps TRBD1 or TRBD2 (5 bases each). V was trimmed by 6 bases and J by 3 bases, leaving 16 bases between them. Germline CDR1 is MNHNS and CDR2 is SASEGT. The CDR3 extends over 15 amino acids.